The clone carrying this TCR beta chain was picked up many times. Its antigen is currently unknown. These data come from a study of neurological immune-mediated disorders. Germline CDR1 MNHEY, CDR2 SMNVEV (reference sequence). Trimming at V came to 8 bases and at J to 2 bases, leaving 8 bases not matched to a gene. This CDR3 is 14 amino acids long. General study findings and limits: Private repertoires in all groups were suggested by the absence of shared CDR3 amino acid sequences among expanded clones across subjects.

The cDNA was synthesized by means of template-switch 5'RACE, which was carried out with 10-nucleotide random UMIs. TCRdb reprocessed the 5' RACE reads with MiXCR, giving one entry per CDR3 protein. The data show about 60,000 distinct CDR3 sequences, more than 3% seen once. This receptor was identified in a woman aged 55-70 years with multiple sclerosis. The chain links TRBV27 to TRBJ2-7; TRBD2 matches at 8 bases. The sample taken for sequencing was PBMCs. In DNA, the CDR3 is TGTGCCAGCGGAATCGGGGGGGCGGCCTACGAGCAGTACTTC. It encodes CASGIGGAAYEQYF.